The next 22 T cell receptor beta chains were all read from a single sample in a study of cytomegalovirus exposure and HLA in healthy donors. PCR amplification relied on 60 Vbeta primers (plus 13 Jbeta primers). Measured with immunoSEQ multiplex PCR; TCRdb has only the in-frame clones, and not every one. The table has some 200,000 clones, roughly 80% seen once; the top ten hold roughly 2.6%. The sequenced sample was PBMCs. The receptors shown here come from a woman in her fifties or sixties in good health and CMV-seropositive.

The V and J genes are TRBV28 and TRBJ2-2; TRBD1 is a possible D gene (7 bases). Per germline, CDR1 MDHEN and CDR2 SYDVKM. V lost 4 bases to trimming and J lost 4 bases, with 22 bases between them. The CDR3 totals 18 residues. The DNA of the CDR3 is TGTGCCAGCAGTTATGACCCTAGGCGGGACAGATTCACCGGGGAGCTGTTTTTT. Translation gives CASSYDPRRDRFTGELFF.

This clone was seen a handful of times. The chain combines TRBV5-4 with TRBJ2-3; TRBD2 aligns across 10 bases. The CDR3 is 17 amino acids. Looked up from germline, CDR1 is SGHNT and CDR2 is YYREEE (reference sequence). The V and J ends lost 5 bases and 3 bases, in that order; junction bases with no gene match: 12. The CDR3 sequence is CASSPGLSGGQTDTQYF. CDR3 coding DNA: TGTGCCAGCAGTCCCGGGCTTAGCGGGGGGCAAACAGATACGCAGTATTTT.

This clone was found a few times. The chain carries TRBV11-2 and TRBJ2-5; TRBD2 is a possible D gene (6 bases). The CDR3 is made up of 12 amino acids. Trimming pared 6 bases from V and 5 bases from J, leaving 10 bases between. The V gene's germline CDR1 is SGHAT and CDR2 FQNNGV. CDR3 protein: CASRGGEETQYF. CDR3 in DNA: TGTGCCAGCAGAGGCGGGGAGGAGACCCAGTACTTC. Full variable domain (remainder filled in from reference TRBV11-2 and TRBJ2-5): EAGVAQSPRYKIIEKRQSVAFWCNPISGHATLYWYQQILGQGPKLLIQFQNNGVVDDSQLPKDRFSAERLKGVDSTLKIQPAKLEDSAVYLCASRGGEETQYFGPGTRLLVL.

This clone has a single count. The rearrangement uses TRBV12-2 and TRBJ1-5; the table names TRBD1, a call not compared with the DNA. TRBV12-2 is listed as a pseudogene. The CDR3 runs 18 residues. CDR3 DNA: TGTGCAAGTCGCTTAGGGGCGCCGGGACAGGGGTGCGATCAGCCCCAGCATTTT. Protein: CASRLGAPGQGCDQPQHF.

The chain joins TRBV6-6 to TRBJ1-5, with TRBD1 matching 9 bases. CDR3 size: 13 residues. From germline, CDR1 is MNHNY and CDR2 SVGAGI (reference sequence). V shed 8 bases and J 9 bases; nucleotides not matched to a gene: 8. CDR3 amino acids: CASATGGPRPQHF. The CDR3 DNA follows: TGTGCCAGCGCGACAGGGGGTCCTCGGCCCCAGCATTTT.

This chain connects TRBV30 to TRBJ1-5, with 8 positions matching TRBD1. This CDR3 is 13 amino acids long. CDR1 and CDR2 (germline): GTSNPN, SVGIG (reference sequence). V shed 2 bases and J 4 bases; nucleotides not matched to a gene: 1. CDR3 protein: CAWSNRGNQPQHF. As DNA, the CDR3 is TGTGCCTGGAGTAACAGGGGGAATCAGCCCCAGCATTTT.

This chain joins TRBV4-1 and TRBJ1-6, with a weak D call TRBD1 (5 bases). The CDR3 loop spans 14 amino acids. CDR1 and CDR2 from the germline V gene are MGHRA and YSYEKL. The V gene lost 3 bases and the J gene lost 7 bases, with 10 bases spanning the gap. The CDR3 nucleotides are TGCGCCAGCAGCCAGGGCAGGGAAAATTCACCCCTCCACTTT. As protein: CASSQGRENSPLHF.

This clone was counted a few times. V is TRBV27 and J is TRBJ2-7; possibly TRBD2 for D (6 bases). The CDR3 has 14 residues. V shed 5 bases and J shed 5 bases, with 16 bases lying between them. Germline CDR1 reads MNHEY; CDR2 reads SMNVEV (reference sequence). CDR3 bases: TGTGCCAGCAGTAACCCGGGACTTGGAGACGAGCAGTACTTC. This codes for CASSNPGLGDEQYF.

This rearrangement joins TRBV7-2 to TRBJ1-3; 7 nucleotides line up with TRBD1. Looked up from germline, CDR1 is SGHTA and CDR2 is FQGNSA. J lost 2 bases, V lost 0 bases, and 1 base had no gene match. This CDR3 spans 15 amino acids. The CDR3 region is CASSLAGTAGNTIYF. The CDR3 DNA is TGTGCCAGCAGCTTAGCCGGGACAGCTGGAAACACCATATATTTT.

This clone was counted only a few times. This chain joins TRBV19 and TRBJ1-4; D is undetermined. Germline V gene lookup returns CDR1 LNHDA and CDR2 SQIVND (reference sequence). The length of the CDR3 is 17 residues. Deletions cut 7 bases from V and 8 bases from J, with 26 bases between. CDR3 DNA: TGTGCCAGTAATCCTGGCCCAAGGGCTGGCGGAGGAGAAAAACTGTTTTTT. This encodes CASNPGPRAGGGEKLFF.

The chain's CDR3 is CAWRATGSSGNTIYF. DNA for the CDR3: TGTGCCTGGAGGGCGACCGGGAGCTCTGGAAACACCATATATTTT. The rearrangement uses TRBV30 and TRBJ1-3; D remains ambiguous. This CDR3 contains 15 residues. Trimming took 3 bases from V and 0 from J, leaving 12 bases between them. Germline CDR1 is GTSNPN and CDR2 is SVGIG (reference sequence).

The chain couples TRBV7-8 to TRBJ1-2; TRBD1 aligns across 7 bases. The CDR3 runs 14 residues. Germline loops: CDR1 SGHVS, CDR2 FQNEAQ. The J segment lost 1 base and the V segment lost 5 bases, leaving 4 bases of the junction unmatched. CDR3 nucleotides: TGTGCCAGCAGCCCCGGGGACAGTAACTATGGCTACACCTTC. Translation: CASSPGDSNYGYTF.

The CDR3 DNA follows: TGCAGTTTTTTAGCGGGGGGTCCAGAGACCCAGTACTTC. Its translation: CSFLAGGPETQYF. The chain joins TRBV29-1 to TRBJ2-5; 10 nucleotides align to TRBD2. The CDR3 runs to 13 residues. The germline V gene encodes CDR1 SQVTM and CDR2 ANQGSEA.

The chain employs TRBV6-6 and TRBJ1-1; D gene ambiguous. The CDR3 has 14 residues. The V end was cut by 8 bases, the J end by 1 base, with 14 bases between. Germline-derived CDR1 and CDR2 are MNHNY and SVGAGI (reference sequence). The DNA of the CDR3 is TGTGCCAGCTCCCTAGGAGGGTCGAACACTGAAGCTTTCTTT. Amino acid sequence: CASSLGGSNTEAFF.

The chain uses TRBV11-2 and TRBJ2-7; 7 bases agree with TRBD1. The junction had 6 bases not matched to a gene; V was cut back by 0 bases and J by 4 bases. Germline-derived CDR1 and CDR2 are SGHAT and FQNNGV. The CDR3 covers 15 residues. CDR3 DNA sequence: TGTGCCAGCAGCTTAGAGCTCGGGACAGAGTACGAGCAGTACTTC. This translates into CASSLELGTEYEQYF. Using reference TRBV11-2 and TRBJ2-7 for the parts outside the CDR3, the full variable domain is EAGVAQSPRYKIIEKRQSVAFWCNPISGHATLYWYQQILGQGPKLLIQFQNNGVVDDSQLPKDRFSAERLKGVDSTLKIQPAKLEDSAVYLCASSLELGTEYEQYFGPGTRLTVT.

V gene TRBV11-2 combines with J gene TRBJ2-7, with a weak D call TRBD1 (5 bases). CDR1 and CDR2 (germline): SGHAT, FQNNGV. This CDR3 has 13 residues. V lost 4 bases and J lost 3, with 10 bases in between. The CDR3 reads CASSSYQGYEQYF. CDR3 bases: TGTGCCAGCAGCTCCTATCAGGGCTACGAGCAGTACTTC.

The genes are TRBV18 and TRBJ2-1; 8 bases are shared with TRBD2. V lost 3 bases to trimming and J lost 3 bases; unmatched junction nucleotides: 1. Germline CDR1 reads KGHSH; CDR2 reads LQKENI. This CDR3 is 14 amino acids long. The CDR3 here is CASSPGLDYNEQFF. CDR3 nucleotides: TGTGCCAGCTCACCGGGACTAGACTACAATGAGCAGTTCTTC. Supplemented by reference TRBV18 and TRBJ2-1, the full variable domain reads NAGVMQNPRHLVRRRGQEARLRCSPMKGHSHVYWYRQLPEEGLKFMVYLQKENIIDESGMPKERFSAEFPKEGPSILRIQQVVRGDSAAYFCASSPGLDYNEQFFGPGTRLTVL.

The chain couples TRBV10-3 to TRBJ2-4; D is uncertain. This CDR3 is built from 14 residues. V lost 1 base and J 6 bases, leaving 10 bases between the germline ends. CDR1 is ENHRY and CDR2 is SYGVKD in the germline V gene. The CDR3 is CAISEFTAGNIQYF. CDR3 nucleotides: TGTGCCATCAGTGAGTTTACGGCAGGAAACATTCAGTACTTC.

The V and J genes are TRBV29-1 and TRBJ1-2; 8 bases align to TRBD1. The CDR3 extends over 15 amino acids. The germline V gene has CDR1 SQVTM and CDR2 ANQGSEA. Losses at the gene ends were 6 bases for V and 3 bases for J; bases not matched to a gene: 12. The CDR3 loop reads CSVLGGTGEDYGYTF. The CDR3 nucleotides are TGCAGCGTGTTGGGCGGGACAGGAGAGGACTATGGCTACACCTTC. The full variable domain, in which reference TRBV29-1 and TRBJ1-2 provide the parts outside the CDR3, is SAVISQKPSRDICQRGTSLTIQCQVDSQVTMMFWYRQQPGQSLTLIATANQGSEATYESGFVIDKFPISRPNLTFSTLTVSNMSPEDSSIYLCSVLGGTGEDYGYTFGSGTRLTVV.

J is TRBJ1-4 and V is TRBV19, with TRBD1 matching 7 bases. Germline values: CDR1 LNHDA, CDR2 SQIVND (reference sequence). V shed 10 bases and J 5 bases; nucleotides not matched to a gene: 13. The CDR3 runs 15 residues. The CDR3 DNA sequence: TGTGCCACCTCCTGGGTAGGACAGGAGAATGAAAAACTGTTTTTT. This gives the protein CATSWVGQENEKLFF.

CDR3 coding DNA: TGCGCCAGCAGTGTGGGCGTTGAAGAGACCCAGTACTTC. Its protein product is CASSVGVEETQYF. The chain uses TRBV10-1 and TRBJ2-5, with no clear D. This CDR3 is built from 13 residues. V lost 4 bases and J lost 3, with 9 bases in between. Germline V gene data show CDR1 as WNHNN and CDR2 as SYGVQD (reference sequence).

This chain links TRBV7-2 with TRBJ2-1; possibly TRBD2 for D (5 bases). In germline, CDR1 is SGHTA, CDR2 FQGNSA. V lost 2 bases to trimming and J lost 1 base, with 9 bases between them. The CDR3 length is 15 residues. The CDR3 loop reads CASSLTRGSYNEQFF. The DNA of the CDR3 is TGTGCCAGCAGCTTAACTAGAGGGTCCTACAATGAGCAGTTCTTC.